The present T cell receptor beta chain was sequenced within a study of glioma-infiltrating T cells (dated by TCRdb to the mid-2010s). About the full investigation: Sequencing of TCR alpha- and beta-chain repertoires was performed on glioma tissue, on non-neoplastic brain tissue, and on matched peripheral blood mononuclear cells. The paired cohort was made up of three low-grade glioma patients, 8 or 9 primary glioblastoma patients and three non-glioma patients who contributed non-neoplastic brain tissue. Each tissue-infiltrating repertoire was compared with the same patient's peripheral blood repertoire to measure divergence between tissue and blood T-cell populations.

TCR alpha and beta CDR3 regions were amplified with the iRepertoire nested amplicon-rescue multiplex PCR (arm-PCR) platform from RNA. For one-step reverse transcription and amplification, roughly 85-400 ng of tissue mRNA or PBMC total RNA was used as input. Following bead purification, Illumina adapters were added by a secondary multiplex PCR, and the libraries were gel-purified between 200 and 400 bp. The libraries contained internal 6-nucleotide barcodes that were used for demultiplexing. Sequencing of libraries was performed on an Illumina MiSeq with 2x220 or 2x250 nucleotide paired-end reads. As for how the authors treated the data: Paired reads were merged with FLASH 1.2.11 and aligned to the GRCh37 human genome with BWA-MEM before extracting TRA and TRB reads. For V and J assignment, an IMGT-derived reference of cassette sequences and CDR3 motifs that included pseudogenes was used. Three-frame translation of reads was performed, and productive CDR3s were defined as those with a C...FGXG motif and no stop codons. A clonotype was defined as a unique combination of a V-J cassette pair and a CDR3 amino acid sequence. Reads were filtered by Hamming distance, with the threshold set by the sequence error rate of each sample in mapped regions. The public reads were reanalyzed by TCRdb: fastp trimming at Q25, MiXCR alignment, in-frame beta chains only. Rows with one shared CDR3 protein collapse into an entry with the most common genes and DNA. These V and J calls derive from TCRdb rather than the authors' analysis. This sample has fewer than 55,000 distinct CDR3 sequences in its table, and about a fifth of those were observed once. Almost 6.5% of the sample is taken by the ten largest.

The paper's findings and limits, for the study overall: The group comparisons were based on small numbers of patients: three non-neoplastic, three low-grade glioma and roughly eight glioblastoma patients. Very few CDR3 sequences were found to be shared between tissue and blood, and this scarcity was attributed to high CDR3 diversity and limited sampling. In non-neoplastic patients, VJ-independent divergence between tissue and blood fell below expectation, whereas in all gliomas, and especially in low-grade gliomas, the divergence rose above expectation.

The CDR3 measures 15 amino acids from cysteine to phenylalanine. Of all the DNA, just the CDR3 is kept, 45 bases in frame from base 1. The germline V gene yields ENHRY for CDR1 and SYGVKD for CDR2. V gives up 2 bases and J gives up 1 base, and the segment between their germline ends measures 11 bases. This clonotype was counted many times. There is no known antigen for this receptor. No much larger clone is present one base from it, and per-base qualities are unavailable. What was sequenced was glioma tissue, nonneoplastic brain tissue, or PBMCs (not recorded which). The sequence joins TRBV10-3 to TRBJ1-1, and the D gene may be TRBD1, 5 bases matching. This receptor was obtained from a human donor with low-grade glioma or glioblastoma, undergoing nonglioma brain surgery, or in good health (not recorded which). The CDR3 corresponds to CAISELLGGNTEAFF. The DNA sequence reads TGTGCCATCAGTGAGCTCTTGGGGGGGAACACTGAAGCTTTCTTT.